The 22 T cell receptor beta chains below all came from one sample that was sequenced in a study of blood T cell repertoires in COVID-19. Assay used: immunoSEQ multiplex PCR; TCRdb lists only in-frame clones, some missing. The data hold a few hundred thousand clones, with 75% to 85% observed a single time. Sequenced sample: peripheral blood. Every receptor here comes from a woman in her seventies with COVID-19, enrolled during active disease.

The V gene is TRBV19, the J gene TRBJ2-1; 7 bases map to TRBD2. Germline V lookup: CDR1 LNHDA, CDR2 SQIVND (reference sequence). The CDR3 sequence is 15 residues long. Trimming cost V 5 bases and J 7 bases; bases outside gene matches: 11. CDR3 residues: CASSPGLRGWNEQFF. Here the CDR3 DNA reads TGTGCCAGTAGTCCGGGACTACGCGGTTGGAATGAGCAGTTCTTC. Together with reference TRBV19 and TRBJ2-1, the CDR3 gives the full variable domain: DGGITQSPKYLFRKEGQNVTLSCEQNLNHDAMYWYRQDPGQGLRLIYYSQIVNDFQKGDIAEGYSVSREKKESFPLTVTSAQKNPTAFYLCASSPGLRGWNEQFFGPGTRLTVL.

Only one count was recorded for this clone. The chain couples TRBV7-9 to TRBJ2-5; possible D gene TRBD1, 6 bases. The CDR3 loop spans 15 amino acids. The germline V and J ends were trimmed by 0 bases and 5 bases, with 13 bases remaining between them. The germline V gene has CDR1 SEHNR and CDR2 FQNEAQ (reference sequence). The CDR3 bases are TGTGCCAGCAGCTTAGCGACAGGAAGGGAGGAGACCCAGTACTTC. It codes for CASSLATGREETQYF.

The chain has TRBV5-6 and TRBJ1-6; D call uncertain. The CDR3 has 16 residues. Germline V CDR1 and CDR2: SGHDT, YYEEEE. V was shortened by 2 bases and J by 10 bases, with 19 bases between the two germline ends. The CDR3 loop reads CASSLREAARASPLHF. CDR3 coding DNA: TGTGCCAGCAGCTTAAGGGAGGCAGCGAGGGCCTCACCCCTCCACTTT.

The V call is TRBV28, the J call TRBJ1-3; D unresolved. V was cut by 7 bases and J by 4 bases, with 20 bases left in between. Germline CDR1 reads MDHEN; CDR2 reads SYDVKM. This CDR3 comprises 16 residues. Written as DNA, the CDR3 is TGTGCCAGCATTTCCTTCCGAGCGGCAGTCGGAAACACCATATATTTT. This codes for CASISFRAAVGNTIYF.

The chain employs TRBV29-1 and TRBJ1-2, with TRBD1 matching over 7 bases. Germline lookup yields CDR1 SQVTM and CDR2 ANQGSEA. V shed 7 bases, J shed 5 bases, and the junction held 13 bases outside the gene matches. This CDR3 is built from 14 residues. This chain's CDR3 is CSALVTGAGYGYTF. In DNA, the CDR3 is TGCAGCGCCCTGGTCACAGGGGCGGGTTATGGCTACACCTTC.

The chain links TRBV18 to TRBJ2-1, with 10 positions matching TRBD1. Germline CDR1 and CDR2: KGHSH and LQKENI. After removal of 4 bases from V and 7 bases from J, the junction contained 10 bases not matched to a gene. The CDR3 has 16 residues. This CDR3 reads CASSLSGQGFLNEQFF. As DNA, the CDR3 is TGTGCCAGCTCACTTTCGGGACAGGGGTTTTTGAATGAGCAGTTCTTC.

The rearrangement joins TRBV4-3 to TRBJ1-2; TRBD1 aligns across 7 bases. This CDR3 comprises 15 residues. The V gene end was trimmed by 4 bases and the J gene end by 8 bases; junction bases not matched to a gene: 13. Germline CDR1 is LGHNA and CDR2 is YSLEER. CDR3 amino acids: CASSPSAGRGQGYTF. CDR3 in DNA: TGCGCCAGCAGCCCATCTGCGGGCAGGGGACAGGGCTACACCTTC.

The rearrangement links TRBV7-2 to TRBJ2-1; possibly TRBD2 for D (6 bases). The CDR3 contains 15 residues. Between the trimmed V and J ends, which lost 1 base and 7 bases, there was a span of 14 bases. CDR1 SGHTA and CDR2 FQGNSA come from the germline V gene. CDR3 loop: CASSLGRLGWNEQFF. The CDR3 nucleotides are TGTGCCAGCAGCTTAGGGAGACTAGGGTGGAATGAGCAGTTCTTC.

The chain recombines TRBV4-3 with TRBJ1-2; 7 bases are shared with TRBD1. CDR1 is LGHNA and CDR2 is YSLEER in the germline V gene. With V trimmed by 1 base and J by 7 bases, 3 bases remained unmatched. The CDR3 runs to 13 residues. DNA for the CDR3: TGCGCCAGCAGCCAAGCAGACAGGGCTGGCTACACCTTC. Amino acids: CASSQADRAGYTF.

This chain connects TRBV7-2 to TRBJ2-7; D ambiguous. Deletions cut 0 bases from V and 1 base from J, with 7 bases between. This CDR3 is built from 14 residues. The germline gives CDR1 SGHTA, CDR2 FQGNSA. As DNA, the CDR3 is TGTGCCAGCAGCTTAGCGCGACAATCCTACGAGCAGTACTTC. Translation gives CASSLARQSYEQYF.

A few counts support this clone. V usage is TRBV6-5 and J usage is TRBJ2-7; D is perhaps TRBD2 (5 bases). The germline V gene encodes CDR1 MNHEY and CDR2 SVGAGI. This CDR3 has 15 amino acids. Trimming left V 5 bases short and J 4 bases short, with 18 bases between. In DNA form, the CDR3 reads TGTGCCAGCAGTCCCCGGCCGGGAACAAGTTACGAGCAGTACTTC. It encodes CASSPRPGTSYEQYF.

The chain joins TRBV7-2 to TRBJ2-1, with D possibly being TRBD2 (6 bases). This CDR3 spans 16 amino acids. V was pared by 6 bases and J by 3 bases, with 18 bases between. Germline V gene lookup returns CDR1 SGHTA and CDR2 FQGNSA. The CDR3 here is CASSLVGVEGYNEQFF. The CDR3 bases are TGTGCCAGCAGTCTCGTAGGGGTGGAGGGCTACAATGAGCAGTTCTTC.

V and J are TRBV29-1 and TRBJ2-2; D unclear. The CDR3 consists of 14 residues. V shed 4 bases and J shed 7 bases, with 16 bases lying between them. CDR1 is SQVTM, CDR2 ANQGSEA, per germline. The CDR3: CSVAQIWPGGELFF. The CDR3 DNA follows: TGCAGCGTTGCCCAGATTTGGCCTGGCGGGGAGCTGTTTTTT.

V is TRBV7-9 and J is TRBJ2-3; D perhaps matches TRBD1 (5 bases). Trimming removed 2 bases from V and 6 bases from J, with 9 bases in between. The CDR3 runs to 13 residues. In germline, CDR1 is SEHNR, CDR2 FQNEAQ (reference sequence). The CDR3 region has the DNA TGTGCCAGCAGCTTAAGGGGCGGTGATACGCAGTATTTT. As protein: CASSLRGGDTQYF.

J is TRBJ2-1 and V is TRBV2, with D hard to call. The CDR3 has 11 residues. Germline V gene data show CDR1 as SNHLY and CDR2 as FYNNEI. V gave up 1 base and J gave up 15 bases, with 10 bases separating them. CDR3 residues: CASSEGLPGFF. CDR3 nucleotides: TGTGCCAGCAGTGAAGGCCTCCCCGGGTTCTTC.

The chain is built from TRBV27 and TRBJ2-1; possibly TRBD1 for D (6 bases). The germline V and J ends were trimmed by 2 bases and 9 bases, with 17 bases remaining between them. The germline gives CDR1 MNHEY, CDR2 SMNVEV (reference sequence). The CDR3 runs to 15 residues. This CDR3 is CASSLQGIGGGEQFF. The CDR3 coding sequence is TGTGCCAGCAGTTTACAGGGGATTGGGGGTGGTGAGCAGTTCTTC.

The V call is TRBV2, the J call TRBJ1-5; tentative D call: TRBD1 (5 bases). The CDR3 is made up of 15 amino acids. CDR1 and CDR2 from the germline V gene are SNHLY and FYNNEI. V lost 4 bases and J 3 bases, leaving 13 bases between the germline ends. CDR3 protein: CASSVRGTNNQPQHF. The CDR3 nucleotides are TGTGCCAGCAGTGTTAGGGGAACGAACAATCAGCCCCAGCATTTT.

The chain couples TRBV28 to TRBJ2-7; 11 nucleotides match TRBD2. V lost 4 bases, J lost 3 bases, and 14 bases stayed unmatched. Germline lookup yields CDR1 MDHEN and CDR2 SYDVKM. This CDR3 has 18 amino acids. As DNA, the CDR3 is TGTGCCAGCAGTTCGGGGGGACTAGCGGCTCACGACTTCTACGAGCAGTACTTC. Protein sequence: CASSSGGLAAHDFYEQYF.

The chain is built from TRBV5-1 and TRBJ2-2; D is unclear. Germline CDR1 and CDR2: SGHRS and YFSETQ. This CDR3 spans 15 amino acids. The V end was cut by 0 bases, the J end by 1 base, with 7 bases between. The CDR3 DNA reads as TGCGCCAGCAGCTTGGCGACGGGGAACACCGGGGAGCTGTTTTTT. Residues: CASSLATGNTGELFF.

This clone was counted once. CDR3: CASSEMGWEYADTQYF. The CDR3 nucleotides read TGTGCCAGCAGTGAAATGGGGTGGGAGTACGCAGATACGCAGTATTTT. J is TRBJ2-3 and V is TRBV6-1, with D perhaps TRBD2 (5 bases). From germline, CDR1 is MNHNS and CDR2 SASEGT. V was cut by 2 bases and J by 4 bases, with 16 bases left in between. The CDR3 covers 16 residues.

CDR3 DNA: TGTGCCAGCAGCGATCCTGTCGGGCAGCGGACGAGTGAAGCTTTCTTT. It encodes CASSDPVGQRTSEAFF. The chain links TRBV7-9 to TRBJ1-1; D is unclear. Germline CDR1 SEHNR, CDR2 FQNEAQ (reference sequence). Trimming stripped 5 bases from V and 7 bases from J, with 23 bases between. This CDR3 region has 16 residues. Variable domain in full (rest from reference TRBV7-9 and TRBJ1-1): DTGVSQNPRHKITKRGQNVTFRCDPISEHNRLYWYRQTLGQGPEFLTYFQNEAQLEKSRLLSDRFSAERPKGSFSTLEIQRTEQGDSAMYLCASSDPVGQRTSEAFFGQGTRLTVV.

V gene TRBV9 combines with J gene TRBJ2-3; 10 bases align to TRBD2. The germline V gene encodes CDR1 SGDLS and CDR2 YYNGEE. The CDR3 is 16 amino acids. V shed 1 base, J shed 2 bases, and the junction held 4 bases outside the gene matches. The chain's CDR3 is CASSVPSGGDTDTQYF. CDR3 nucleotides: TGTGCCAGCAGCGTACCTAGCGGGGGTGACACAGATACGCAGTATTTT.